This TCR beta chain was identified in a study of neoadjuvant nivolumab and ipilimumab in lung cancer. General study points: Resected-tumor TCR richness correlated positively with pretherapy blood richness. A small number of samples were TCR sequenced.

As regards this clone: The antigen remains unidentified.

Germline lookup yields CDR1 SEHNR and CDR2 FQNEAQ (reference sequence). The CDR3 spans 15 residues. Trimming removed 6 bases from V and 4 bases from J; junction bases left unmatched: 9. Clones were read by immunoSEQ multiplex PCR, and TCRdb kept only the in-frame ones, dropping some. The table lists around 2,000 clones, over 75% of them singletons. The gene calls are TRBV7-9 and TRBJ1-2; 9 nucleotides agree with TRBD1. Sequenced here: adjacent normal lung tissue, sampled after neoadjuvant nivolumab, alone or with ipilimumab, at or shortly before surgery. The TCR originated in an adult with non-small cell lung cancer. The CDR3 is CASSPGTGRIYGYTF. The DNA of the CDR3 is TGTGCCAGCAGTCCCGGGACAGGGAGGATCTATGGCTACACCTTC.